This TCR beta chain is drawn from a study of vaccination effects on CD4 cells after COVID-19. As concerns this clone: The antigen is unknown.

The V and J ends lost 2 bases and 2 bases respectively, with 17 bases between them. The CDR3 runs 16 residues. CDR1 is SGHDT, CDR2 YYEEEE, per germline. Sequencing followed a ViraFEST assay step that expanded antigen-specific CD4+ T cells with viral peptide pools. It was after 10 days of culture that CD4+ T cells were isolated. Data came from immunoSEQ multiplex PCR; TCRdb stores just in-frame clones and leaves some out. The sample lists tens of thousands of clones; about 74% were seen once. The chain has TRBV5-6 and TRBJ2-7; D is perhaps TRBD1 (6 bases). The sample here was CD4+ T cells from PBMCs cultured with HCoV-229E spike peptides, taken before COVID-19 vaccination. The TCR was taken from a human donor who received a COVID-19 vaccine. For the CDR3, the DNA is TGTGCCAGCAGCTTACTCTCGGGACACCAGACCTACGAGCAGTACGTC. Encoded protein: CASSLLSGHQTYEQYV.